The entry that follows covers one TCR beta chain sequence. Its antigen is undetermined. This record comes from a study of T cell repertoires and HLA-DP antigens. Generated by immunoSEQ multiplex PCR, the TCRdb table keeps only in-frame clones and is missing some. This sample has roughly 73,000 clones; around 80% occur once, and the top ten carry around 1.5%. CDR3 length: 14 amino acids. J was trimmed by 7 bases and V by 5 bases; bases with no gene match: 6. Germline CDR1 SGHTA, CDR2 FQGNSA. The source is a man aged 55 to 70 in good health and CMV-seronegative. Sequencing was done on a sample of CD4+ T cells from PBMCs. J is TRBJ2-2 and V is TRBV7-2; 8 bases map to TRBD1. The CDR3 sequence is CASSPDRAGGELFF. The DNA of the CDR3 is TGTGCCAGCAGCCCGGACAGGGCCGGCGGGGAGCTGTTTTTT.